These T cell receptor beta chains were read from a single sample in a study of blood T cell repertoires in COVID-19. Data came from immunoSEQ multiplex PCR; TCRdb stores just in-frame clones and leaves some out. The sample lists roughly 90,000 clones; 85% were seen once. Sequencing was done on a sample of peripheral blood. Source of these receptors: an older man with acute or convalescent COVID-19. CDR3s include the opening cysteine and the closing phenylalanine or tryptophan. Each record gives: J gene, clone size, D gene, V gene, CDR3 DNA, CDR3 protein. A D gene is named only where the DNA matches it firmly. Clone size is not always given. Where it is, it says once, few, many or a class for expanded clones.

J: TRBJ2-7
size: -
D: -
V: TRBV13
DNA: TGTGCCAGCAGCTTATCTGGGCCTTACGAGCAGTACTTC
CDR3: CASSLSGPYEQYF

J: TRBJ2-5
size: -
D: TRBD1
V: TRBV5-6
DNA: TGTGCCAGCAGCTTATCCGGGACAGGGAAGGGGGAGACCCAGTACTTC
CDR3: CASSLSGTGKGETQYF

J: TRBJ2-2
size: -
D: -
V: TRBV30
DNA: TGTGCCTGGAGAGGTACAGGTAACACCGGGGAGCTGTTTTTT
CDR3: CAWRGTGNTGELFF

J: TRBJ2-2
size: -
D: -
V: TRBV2
DNA: TGTGCCTCTCAAGTAGGGGGTTCGAACACCGGGGAGCTGTTTTTT
CDR3: CASQVGGSNTGELFF

J: TRBJ2-7
size: -
D: TRBD2
V: TRBV30
DNA: TGTGCCTGGAGTGTAAACGGGGGGGGCTCCTACGAGCAGTACTTC
CDR3: CAWSVNGGGSYEQYF

J: TRBJ2-7
size: -
D: -
V: TRBV13
DNA: TGTGCCAGCAGCTCGGGAACCTACGAGCAGTACTTC
CDR3: CASSSGTYEQYF

J: TRBJ2-2
size: -
D: -
V: TRBV5-1
DNA: TGCGCCAGCAGCCCTACCACGGGGAGCAGGAACACCGGGGAGCTGTTTTTT
CDR3: CASSPTTGSRNTGELFF

J: TRBJ2-2
size: -
D: -
V: TRBV5-4
DNA: TGTGCCAGCAGCCCAGCGGGTTTCCAAACCGGGGAGCTGTTTTTT
CDR3: CASSPAGFQTGELFF

J: TRBJ2-2
size: -
D: TRBD1
V: TRBV30
DNA: TGTGCCTGGAGTGGGCAGGGGGCTGTCGGGGAGCTGTTTTTT
CDR3: CAWSGQGAVGELFF

J: TRBJ1-2
size: -
D: -
V: TRBV28
DNA: TGTGCCAGCAGTACCCACACAAGTAACTATGGCTACACCTTC
CDR3: CASSTHTSNYGYTF

J: TRBJ2-3
size: -
D: -
V: TRBV4-2
DNA: TGTGCCAGCAGCTACGGACGGGAGTCGAGCACAGATACGCAGTATTTT
CDR3: CASSYGRESSTDTQYF

J: TRBJ2-3
size: -
D: TRBD2
V: TRBV5-8
DNA: TGTGCCAGCAGACTAGCGGGGGGCACAGATACGCAGTATTTT
CDR3: CASRLAGGTDTQYF

J: TRBJ2-5
size: -
D: -
V: TRBV24-1
DNA: TGTGCCACCAGTGATTGGAGGAGGGAGACCCAGTACTTC
CDR3: CATSDWRRETQYF

J: TRBJ2-7
size: once
D: TRBD1
V: TRBV29-1
DNA: TGCAGCGTCGAGAGGACAGGGGAATACGAGCAGTACTTC
CDR3: CSVERTGEYEQYF

J: TRBJ2-3
size: -
D: -
V: TRBV5-1
DNA: TGCGCCAGCAGCCCCAACCGGGACTCTTTCACAGATACGCAGTATTTT
CDR3: CASSPNRDSFTDTQYF

J: TRBJ2-7
size: -
D: -
V: TRBV18
DNA: TGTGCCAGCTCACCACCCCTCGGGTACGAGCAGTACTTC
CDR3: CASSPPLGYEQYF

J: TRBJ2-7
size: -
D: TRBD2
V: TRBV5-6
DNA: TGTGCCAGCAGCAATGGACTAGCGGGAGTTCAGTACGAGCAGTACTTC
CDR3: CASSNGLAGVQYEQYF

J: TRBJ1-1
size: -
D: -
V: TRBV6-6
DNA: TGTGCCAGTGGCCAGAACACTGAAGCTTTCTTT
CDR3: CASGQNTEAFF

J: TRBJ2-1
size: -
D: -
V: TRBV7-9
DNA: TGTGCCAGCACTAAATCCGGGACGGGGACTGTAGAGCAGTTCTTC
CDR3: CASTKSGTGTVEQFF

J: TRBJ1-3
size: -
D: -
V: TRBV7-6
DNA: TGTGCCAGCAGCCCTAGTTCATCTCCACTCCAGCACAACATATATTTT
CDR3: CASSPSSSPLQHNIYF

J: TRBJ2-1
size: -
D: TRBD1
V: TRBV6-4
DNA: TGTGCCAGCAGTGACTCACGGGACAGGTCGTACAATGAGCAGTTCTTC
CDR3: CASSDSRDRSYNEQFF

J: TRBJ1-1
size: -
D: -
V: TRBV11-2
DNA: TGTGCCAGCAGCCCGGATGTGGGCTTTCTGGGTAGAACTTTCTTT
CDR3: CASSPDVGFLGRTFF

J: TRBJ1-4
size: -
D: TRBD1
V: TRBV7-9
DNA: TGTGCCAGCAGCTTAGGGGACAGGAGTAATGAAAAACTGTTTTTT
CDR3: CASSLGDRSNEKLFF

J: TRBJ2-1
size: -
D: TRBD2
V: TRBV3-1/TRBV3-2
DNA: TGTGCCAGCAGCCGAGTAAGTAGCGGGAGCTCCTACAATGAGCAGTTCTTC
CDR3: CASSRVSSGSSYNEQFF

J: TRBJ2-3
size: -
D: TRBD1
V: TRBV5-1
DNA: TGCGCCACTACAACAGGGGACACAGATACGCAGTATTTT
CDR3: CATTTGDTDTQYF

J: TRBJ1-2
size: -
D: -
V: TRBV5-1
DNA: TGCGCCAGCAGCTTGGGTTCGACAGCTAACTATGGCTACACCTTC
CDR3: CASSLGSTANYGYTF

J: TRBJ1-5
size: -
D: -
V: TRBV27
DNA: TGTGCCAGCAGTCCAGGTAGACAGGCCCATCAGCCCCAGCATTTT
CDR3: CASSPGRQAHQPQHF

J: TRBJ1-5
size: -
D: -
V: TRBV19
DNA: TGTGCCAGTAGGACAACAGGGACGAGCAATCAGCCCCAGCATTTT
CDR3: CASRTTGTSNQPQHF

J: TRBJ2-6
size: few
D: -
V: TRBV9
DNA: TGTGCCAGCAGCGTAGGTAGGGGTGGGGCCAACGTCCTGACTTTC
CDR3: CASSVGRGGANVLTF

J: TRBJ2-7
size: -
D: -
V: TRBV27
DNA: TGTGCCAGCAGTTTGACTTTATACTCCTACGAGCAGTACTTC
CDR3: CASSLTLYSYEQYF

J: TRBJ2-2
size: -
D: -
V: TRBV7-3
DNA: TGTGCCAGCAGCTTAACCAGGGGTGTGAACACCGGGGAGCTGTTTTTT
CDR3: CASSLTRGVNTGELFF

J: TRBJ2-3
size: -
D: -
V: TRBV11-3
DNA: TGTGCCAGCAGCTTTACAGGGACAGATACGCAGTATTTT
CDR3: CASSFTGTDTQYF

J: TRBJ1-1
size: -
D: -
V: TRBV19
DNA: TGTGCCAGTAGTGGACAGAACACTGAAGCTTTCTTT
CDR3: CASSGQNTEAFF

J: TRBJ2-3
size: -
D: -
V: TRBV7-3
DNA: TGTGCCAGCAGCCCCCGGACAGGCACAGATACGCAGTATTTT
CDR3: CASSPRTGTDTQYF

J: TRBJ1-5
size: -
D: -
V: TRBV7-3
DNA: TGTGCCAGCAGCTTTGCCAGGATCGGCAATCAGCCCCAGCATTTT
CDR3: CASSFARIGNQPQHF

J: TRBJ2-3
size: -
D: -
V: TRBV5-4
DNA: TGTGCCAGCAGCTCCTTAACCGGGCCGCGGGTGGGCACAGATACGCAGTATTTT
CDR3: CASSSLTGPRVGTDTQYF

J: TRBJ2-7
size: -
D: TRBD2
V: TRBV3-1/TRBV3-2
DNA: TGTGCCAGCAGCCCGAAGAATGGGACTAGCGGGAGCCACGAGCAGTACTTC
CDR3: CASSPKNGTSGSHEQYF

J: TRBJ1-4
size: -
D: -
V: TRBV19
DNA: TGTGCCAGTAGTGGGGAGACAAGCGCAACTAATGAAAAACTGTTTTTT
CDR3: CASSGETSATNEKLFF

J: TRBJ2-1
size: -
D: -
V: TRBV10-3
DNA: TGTGCCATCAGTGAGTTAGCGAACAATGAGCAGTTCTTC
CDR3: CAISELANNEQFF

J: TRBJ1-4
size: -
D: -
V: TRBV18
DNA: TGTGCCAGCTCACCCCCCGTTGAAAAACTGTTTTTT
CDR3: CASSPPVEKLFF